A single T cell receptor beta chain is shown here with its context. As yet, its antigen is unknown. This sample is part of a study of beta chain features in type 1 diabetes. Study context: Patients looked much like healthy donors when it came to age, gender and cell yields. Overall study findings and caveats: Type 1 diabetes patients had moderately but significantly shorter TCRB CDR3s in all four CD4+ subsets. Any PCR bias toward short templates would affect both groups alike.

The investigators reverse transcribed all of the isolated RNA, so they sequenced expressed TCRB transcripts. Profiling relied on immunoSEQ multiplex PCR, and the TCRdb table lists in-frame clones only, not all of them. Of 150,000 to 200,000 clones in the sample, 8% to 8.5% were seen once. Averaging approximately 120 mL, one heparinised blood draw was given by each donor. Each population that was sorted was more than 95% pure. The sequenced sample was central memory CD4+ T cells from blood. This clonotype was obtained from a woman aged 18-30 years with type 1 diabetes.

The CDR3 loop is CASNLGKNTEAFF. CDR3 DNA sequence: TGTGCCAGCAACCTCGGTAAGAACACTGAAGCTTTCTTT. The V call is TRBV7-2, the J call TRBJ1-1; D not certain. V was clipped by 7 bases and J by 1 base, with 10 bases between them. The CDR3 covers 13 residues. Per the germline V gene, CDR1 is SGHTA and CDR2 is FQGNSA. The full variable domain, rest sourced from reference TRBV7-2 and TRBJ1-1, is GAGVSQSPSNKVTEKGKDVELRCDPISGHTALYWYRQSLGQGLEFLIYFQGNSAPDKSGLPSDRFSAERTGGSVSTLTIQRTQQEDSAVYLCASNLGKNTEAFFGQGTRLTVV.